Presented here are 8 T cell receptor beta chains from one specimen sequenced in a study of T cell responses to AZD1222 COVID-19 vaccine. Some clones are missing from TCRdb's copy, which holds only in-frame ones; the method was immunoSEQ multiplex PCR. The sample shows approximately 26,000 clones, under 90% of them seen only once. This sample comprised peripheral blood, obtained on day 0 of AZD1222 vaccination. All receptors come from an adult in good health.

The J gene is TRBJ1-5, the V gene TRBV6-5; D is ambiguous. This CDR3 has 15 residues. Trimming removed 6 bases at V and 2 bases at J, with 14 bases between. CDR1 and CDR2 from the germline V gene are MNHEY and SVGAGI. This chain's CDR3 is CASSHPRAGNQPQHF. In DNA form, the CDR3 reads TGTGCCAGCAGCCACCCGAGGGCGGGCAATCAGCCCCAGCATTTT.

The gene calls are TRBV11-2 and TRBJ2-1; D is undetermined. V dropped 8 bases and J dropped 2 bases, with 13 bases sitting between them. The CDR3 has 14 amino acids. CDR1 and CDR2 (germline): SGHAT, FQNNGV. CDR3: CASHPGGTYNEQFF. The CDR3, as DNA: TGTGCCAGCCACCCGGGTGGGACCTACAATGAGCAGTTCTTC.

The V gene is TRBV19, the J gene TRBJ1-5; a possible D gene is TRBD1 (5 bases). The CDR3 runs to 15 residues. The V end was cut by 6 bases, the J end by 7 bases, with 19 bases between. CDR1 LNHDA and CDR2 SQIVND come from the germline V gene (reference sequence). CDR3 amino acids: CASRPRGEIGQPQHF. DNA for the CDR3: TGTGCCAGTAGGCCGAGGGGAGAAATCGGGCAGCCCCAGCATTTT.

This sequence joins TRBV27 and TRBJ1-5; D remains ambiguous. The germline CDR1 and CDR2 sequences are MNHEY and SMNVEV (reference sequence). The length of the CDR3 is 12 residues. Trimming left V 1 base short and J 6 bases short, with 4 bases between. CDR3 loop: CASSLLGQPQHF. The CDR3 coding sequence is TGTGCCAGCAGTTTATTGGGTCAGCCCCAGCATTTT.

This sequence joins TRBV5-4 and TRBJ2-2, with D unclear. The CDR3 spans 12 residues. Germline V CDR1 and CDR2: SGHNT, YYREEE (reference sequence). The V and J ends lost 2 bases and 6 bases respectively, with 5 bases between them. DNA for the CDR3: TGTGCCAGCAGCTTCCTGGCCGGGGAGCTGTTTTTT. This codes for CASSFLAGELFF.

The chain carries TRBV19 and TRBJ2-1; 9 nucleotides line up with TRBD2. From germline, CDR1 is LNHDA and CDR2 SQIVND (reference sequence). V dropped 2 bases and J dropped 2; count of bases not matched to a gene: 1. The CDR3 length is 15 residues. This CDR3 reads CASSISSGTYNEQFF. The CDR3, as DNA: TGTGCCAGTAGTATATCTAGCGGGACCTACAATGAGCAGTTCTTC.

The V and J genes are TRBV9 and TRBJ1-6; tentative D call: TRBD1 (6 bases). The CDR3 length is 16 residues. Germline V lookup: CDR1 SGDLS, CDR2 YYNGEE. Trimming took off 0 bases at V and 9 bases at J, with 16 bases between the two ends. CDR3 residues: CASSVALSQGGSPLHF. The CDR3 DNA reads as TGTGCCAGCAGCGTAGCCCTTTCACAGGGTGGTTCACCCCTCCACTTT.

CDR3 amino acids: CASSQDRHRGLKGELFF. The CDR3 DNA reads TGCGCCAGCAGCCAAGATAGGCACAGGGGGCTGAAGGGGGAGCTGTTTTTT. The V gene is TRBV4-1, the J gene TRBJ2-2; 9 bases line up with TRBD1. Unmatched junction bases numbered 10, after V lost 0 bases and J lost 8 bases. The V gene's germline CDR1 is MGHRA and CDR2 YSYEKL. This CDR3 has 17 residues.